The 11 T cell receptor beta chains reported below all come from one sample, sequenced in a study of shared clonotypes between healthy human individuals. Produced via immunoSEQ multiplex PCR; TCRdb's table is partial and in-frame only. The sample yields 1.4 million or so clones, about 98.5% seen once. Material for sequencing was naive CD4+ T cells sorted from blood. As for subset: CD45RA+ positively selected. These receptors all come from a man between 25 and 39 years old in good health.

This chain uses TRBV2 with TRBJ2-2; D is undetermined. The V gene lost 7 bases and the J gene lost 0 bases, with 9 bases spanning the gap. The CDR3 has 14 amino acids. Looked up from germline, CDR1 is SNHLY and CDR2 is FYNNEI. CDR3 DNA: TGTGCCAGCATGAACTTCGCGAACACCGGGGAGCTGTTTTTT. Protein sequence: CASMNFANTGELFF.

This sequence joins TRBV6-1 and TRBJ2-1, with 8 bases lining up with TRBD2. The CDR3 spans 16 residues. CDR1 and CDR2 (germline): MNHNS, SASEGT. V lost 3 bases to trimming and J lost 9 bases; unmatched junction nucleotides: 13. In DNA, the CDR3 is TGTGCCAGCAGTGAGGTTCCTAGCGGGTCTTGGGGTGAGCAGTTCTTC. Its translation: CASSEVPSGSWGEQFF.

The chain couples TRBV21-1 to TRBJ2-1; the table's D gene call, TRBD2, was not cross checked with the DNA. TRBV21-1 is annotated as a pseudogene. The CDR3 contains 15 residues. CDR3 residues: CAILPYRSSYNEQFF. The CDR3 bases are TGTGCCATCCTCCCCTACCGGAGCTCCTACAATGAGCAGTTCTTC.

This clone has only one observation. V usage is TRBV9 and J usage is TRBJ2-6; 10 bases align to TRBD1. The V gene end was trimmed by 6 bases and the J gene end by 2 bases; junction bases not matched to a gene: 11. The CDR3 length is 18 residues. Germline CDR1 reads SGDLS; CDR2 reads YYNGEE. The CDR3 protein is CASKGEWGQGTGANVLTF. The CDR3 DNA is TGTGCCAGCAAGGGCGAATGGGGACAGGGGACTGGGGCCAACGTCCTGACTTTC.

The rearrangement uses TRBV7-9 and TRBJ2-7; 9 nucleotides line up with TRBD2. Looked up from germline, CDR1 is SEHNR and CDR2 is FQNEAQ (reference sequence). CDR3 length: 16 residues. The V segment lost 4 bases and the J segment 0 bases; nucleotides outside the gene matches: 7. In nucleotides, the CDR3 is TGTGCCAGCAGCTCGCCCCCGGGACTAGCCTCCTACGAGCAGTACTTC. Its translation is CASSSPPGLASYEQYF. Based on the CDR3 plus reference TRBV7-9 and TRBJ2-7, the full variable domain is DTGVSQNPRHKITKRGQNVTFRCDPISEHNRLYWYRQTLGQGPEFLTYFQNEAQLEKSRLLSDRFSAERPKGSFSTLEIQRTEQGDSAMYLCASSSPPGLASYEQYFGPGTRLTVT.

V is TRBV7-8 and J is TRBJ1-5, with TRBD1 identical over 7 bases. V was pared by 5 bases and J by 5 bases, with 9 bases of the junction left unmatched. The germline V gene encodes CDR1 SGHVS and CDR2 FQNEAQ. This CDR3 has 15 residues. The CDR3 sequence: CASSPQTGLDQPQHF. In DNA, the CDR3 is TGTGCCAGCAGCCCCCAGACAGGGTTGGATCAGCCCCAGCATTTT.

V usage is TRBV6-6 and J usage is TRBJ1-2, with TRBD1 matching over 7 bases. The germline gives CDR1 MNHNY, CDR2 SVGAGI (reference sequence). J was trimmed by 1 base and V by 2 bases; bases with no gene match: 1. The CDR3 contains 14 residues. The CDR3 reads CASSYGTDNYGYTF. DNA of the CDR3: TGTGCCAGCAGTTACGGGACAGATAACTATGGCTACACCTTC.

The chain couples TRBV21-1 to TRBJ2-2; the table calls TRBD1, which could not be checked here. TRBV21-1 is labeled a pseudogene. This CDR3 contains 15 residues. The CDR3 bases are TGTGCCAGCAGCTTCCAGACAGGGGGCACCGGGGAGCTGTTTTTT. It specifies CASSFQTGGTGELFF.

The CDR3 here is CASSLVGLVGFAAYEQYF. In DNA, the CDR3 is TGTGCCAGCAGCTTAGTCGGGCTTGTGGGATTCGCCGCCTACGAGCAGTACTTC. The chain links TRBV7-8 to TRBJ2-7; no clear D. Germline V CDR1 and CDR2: SGHVS, FQNEAQ. CDR3 length: 18 residues. The V and J ends lost 1 base and 2 bases respectively, with 21 bases between them. Drawing the rest from reference TRBV7-8 and TRBJ2-7, the complete variable domain is GAGVSQSPRYKVAKRGQDVALRCDPISGHVSLFWYQQALGQGPEFLTYFQNEAQLDKSGLPSDRFFAERPEGSVSTLKIQRTQQEDSAVYLCASSLVGLVGFAAYEQYFGPGTRLTVT.

This clone was seen only once. CDR3 loop: CASSEVSISDGQFF. As DNA, the CDR3 is TGTGCCAGCAGTGAGGTTTCGATTAGCGATGGGCAGTTCTTC. The V call is TRBV25-1, the J call TRBJ2-1; D might be TRBD2 (5 bases). Germline V gene lookup returns CDR1 MGHDK and CDR2 SYGVNS. V was pared by 3 bases and J by 12 bases, with 18 bases between. The CDR3 runs to 14 residues.

The chain uses TRBV11-1 and TRBJ1-1, with a possible D match to TRBD1 (6 bases). CDR3 size: 15 residues. The V end lost 2 bases, the J end lost 4 bases, and 14 bases lay between the germline ends. The V gene's germline CDR1 is SGHAT and CDR2 FQDESV (reference sequence). The CDR3 here is CASSLTTGLGTEAFF. The CDR3 nucleotides are TGTGCCAGCAGCTTAACTACAGGGCTCGGCACTGAAGCTTTCTTT.